A selection of T cell receptor beta chains follows, all from one sample in a study of blood T cell repertoires in COVID-19. Using immunoSEQ multiplex PCR, the repertoire was profiled, and TCRdb retains in-frame clones only, with some absent. The sample has about 260,000 clones; over 70% are singletons. Sequencing was done on a sample of peripheral blood. The receptors here all came from a woman aged 40 to 55 who had recovered from COVID-19. CDR3s include the opening cysteine and the closing phenylalanine or tryptophan. The D gene is left open where the match is weak. The size entry is marked missing in some rows and otherwise reads once, few, many or a size class.

TRBD1	TRBJ2-7	TRBV27	NA	15	CASSLTGTAYYEQYF	TGTGCCAGCAGTTTAACCGGGACAGCCTACTACGAGCAGTACTTC
TRBD1	TRBJ1-1	TRBV25-1	few	12	CASSTGVTPQGF	TGTGCCAGCAGCACAGGGGTAACCCCCCAGGGCTTT
TRBD1	TRBJ1-1	TRBV5-4	NA	14	CASRRDRANTEAFF	TGTGCCAGCAGGCGGGACAGGGCGAACACTGAAGCTTTCTTT
NA	TRBJ1-2	TRBV10-3	NA	11	CAIEQGRGYTF	TGTGCCATAGAACAGGGTCGTGGCTACACCTTC
TRBD1	TRBJ1-3	TRBV5-1	once	18	CASSLDRGRSVSGNTIYF	TGCGCCAGCAGCTTGGACAGGGGGCGATCCGTTTCCGGAAACACCATATATTTT
TRBD1	TRBJ2-3	TRBV7-9	NA	17	CASSLEGSDRVTDTQYF	TGTGCCAGCAGCTTAGAAGGTTCGGACAGGGTCACAGATACGCAGTATTTT
TRBD1	TRBJ1-4	TRBV5-6	few	14	CASSFGTGIEKLFF	TGTGCCAGCAGCTTCGGGACAGGGATTGAAAAACTGTTTTTT
NA	TRBJ2-5	TRBV18	NA	15	CASSEAGPPGETQYF	TGTGCCAGCTCGGAAGCGGGCCCGCCAGGGGAGACCCAGTACTTC
NA	TRBJ2-1	TRBV9	NA	15	CASSPRLSSYNEQFF	TGTGCCAGCAGCCCCCGTTTGAGCTCCTACAATGAGCAGTTCTTC
NA	TRBJ2-2	TRBV6-6	NA	15	CASSPRVTNTGELFF	TGTGCCAGCAGCCCCCGGGTCACGAACACCGGGGAGCTGTTTTTT
NA	TRBJ1-5	TRBV30	NA	12	CAWSRYNQPQHF	TGTGCCTGGAGTCGTTATAATCAGCCCCAGCATTTT
NA	TRBJ1-1	TRBV10-3	once	15	CAISGAGQFKAEAFF	TGTGCCATCAGTGGCGCAGGGCAGTTTAAGGCTGAAGCTTTCTTT
TRBD1	TRBJ2-1	TRBV6-6	NA	15	CASSQTGGTQSEQFF	TGTGCCAGCAGTCAGACAGGGGGCACTCAGAGTGAGCAGTTCTTC
NA	TRBJ1-1	TRBV29-1	NA	14	CSVEDQGRGARAFF	TGCAGCGTTGAAGATCAAGGTCGGGGGGCACGCGCTTTCTTT
TRBD1	TRBJ1-4	TRBV7-8	NA	15	CASSSNRGWNEKLFF	TGTGCCAGCAGCTCGAACAGGGGATGGAATGAAAAACTGTTTTTT
NA	TRBJ2-7	TRBV10-3	NA	16	CAISEPSRGGTYEQYF	TGTGCCATCAGTGAGCCATCCCGAGGGGGAACCTACGAGCAGTACTTC
NA	TRBJ2-5	TRBV18	once	15	CASSPPGQVGETQYF	TGTGCCAGCTCACCACCGGGCCAGGTGGGAGAGACCCAGTACTTC
TRBD2	TRBJ2-5	TRBV11-2	NA	16	CASSVSGGAPVETQYF	TGTGCCAGCAGCGTTAGCGGGGGGGCTCCTGTGGAGACCCAGTACTTC
TRBD1	TRBJ2-5	TRBV7-2	NA	14	CASSVRQGAKTQYF	TGTGCCAGCAGCGTCCGACAGGGGGCAAAGACCCAGTACTTC
NA	TRBJ1-1	TRBV7-3	NA	14	CASTSSGESTEAFF	TGTGCCAGCACCTCCTCGGGGGAGAGCACTGAAGCTTTCTTT
TRBD1	TRBJ1-2	TRBV12-3/TRBV12-4	NA	11	CASSLRDSYTF	TGTGCCAGCAGTTTACGGGACAGTTACACCTTC
NA	TRBJ1-1	TRBV7-2	NA	14	CASSLGGTSIEAFF	TGTGCCAGCAGCTTAGGAGGGACATCTATTGAAGCTTTCTTT
NA	TRBJ2-7	TRBV19	NA	15	CASSLQQSSSYEQYF	TGTGCCAGTAGTCTCCAACAGAGTAGCTCCTACGAGCAGTACTTC
TRBD1	TRBJ2-7	TRBV6-6	NA	14	CASIMDRASYEQYF	TGTGCCAGCATTATGGACAGGGCCTCCTACGAGCAGTACTTC
NA	TRBJ1-1	TRBV6-5	NA	13	CASRRGENTEAFF	TGTGCCAGCAGGCGGGGGGAGAACACTGAAGCTTTCTTT
TRBD1	TRBJ2-7	TRBV7-9	NA	17	CASRPTPGTGRSHEQYF	TGTGCCAGCAGGCCAACCCCCGGGACAGGGAGGTCGCACGAGCAGTACTTC
NA	TRBJ1-6	TRBV5-5	NA	13	CASRGAGNSPLHF	TGTGCCAGCAGGGGCGCGGGAAATTCACCCCTCCACTTT
TRBD2	TRBJ2-1	TRBV9	NA	16	CASSARLAGVGNEQFF	TGTGCCAGCAGCGCCCGACTAGCGGGGGTTGGCAATGAGCAGTTCTTC
TRBD1	TRBJ1-3	TRBV27	NA	21	CASSVYPPGQVSPDSGNTIYF	TGTGCCAGCAGTGTCTACCCGCCGGGACAGGTTTCGCCCGACTCTGGAAACACCATATATTTT
TRBD1	TRBJ2-7	TRBV27	NA	17	CASSPHRDRPASYEQYF	TGTGCCAGCAGTCCCCACCGGGACAGGCCCGCCTCCTACGAGCAGTACTTC
NA	TRBJ2-1	TRBV7-7	NA	15	CASSPTGTPYNEQFF	TGTGCTAGCAGCCCGACGGGGACACCTTACAATGAGCAGTTCTTC
NA	TRBJ1-6	TRBV2	NA	16	CASSEALSSYNSPLHF	TGTGCCAGCAGTGAAGCCCTGAGCTCCTATAATTCACCCCTCCACTTT
NA	TRBJ2-7	TRBV5-1	NA	14	CASSLSVSPYEQYF	TGCGCCAGCAGCTTGTCGGTGTCGCCCTACGAGCAGTACTTC
NA	TRBJ1-4	TRBV18	NA	16	CASSPQGPRTNEKLFF	TGTGCCAGCTCACCTCAGGGGCCACGAACTAATGAAAAACTGTTTTTT
NA	TRBJ1-2	TRBV2	NA	11	CASSVTGGYTF	TGTGCCAGCAGTGTTACAGGGGGCTACACCTTC